The sequence of this TCR beta chain was determined in a study of naive and memory T cell subsets. Findings and caveats of the study: Expression changes during T cell differentiation may affect RNA-based TCR counts. A few larger clonotypes appeared in naive repertoires, especially CD8, possibly memory cells re-expressing CD45RA. There was no ground truth to check naive and memory subset results.

Two oligonucleotides, mixed equimolar, formed the beta constant-region primer covering TRBC1 and TRBC2. The ligated cDNA underwent four PCR rounds using SP2 and nested alpha and beta constant-region primers. TCRdb used MiXCR to reprocess the UMI-ligation and nested PCR reads, holding one entry per CDR3 protein. Altogether 150,000 or so distinct CDR3 sequences are present, over 20% being singletons, with the ten largest covering roughly 0.1%. Concerning this clonotype: Its target is unknown.

The V end was cut by 2 bases, the J end by 0 bases, with 26 bases between. The CDR3 totals 21 residues. Germline V gene data show CDR1 as MNHNY and CDR2 as SVGAGI (reference sequence). Separate alpha and beta amplification began at the second PCR step. The V gene is TRBV6-6, the J gene TRBJ2-4; D is ambiguous. The clonotype was recovered from a human donor in good health. The sample comprised naive CD4+ T cells from blood. CDR3 bases: TGTGCCAGCAGTTACCCGACTGCTGGCGACTGGACGGAGCTAGCCAAAAACATTCAGTACTTC. Protein: CASSYPTAGDWTELAKNIQYF.